These 13 T cell receptor beta chains came from one sample sequenced in a study of cytomegalovirus exposure and HLA in healthy donors. PCR primers comprised 60 Vbeta and 13 Jbeta primers. The table came from immunoSEQ multiplex PCR; TCRdb's copy has only in-frame clones and leaves some out. Among approximately 110,000 clones listed, about 81% were seen once. Specimen: PBMCs. The receptor source for this set is a woman in her twenties or thirties in good health and CMV-seronegative.

The V call is TRBV4-1, the J call TRBJ1-1; TRBD1 agrees at 8 bases. This CDR3 region has 16 residues. V lost 4 bases, J lost 3 bases, and 10 bases stayed unmatched. Per the germline V gene, CDR1 is MGHRA and CDR2 is YSYEKL. CDR3 sequence: CASSLRVAGQDTEAFF. CDR3 in DNA: TGCGCCAGCAGCCTCCGGGTTGCGGGACAGGACACTGAAGCTTTCTTT.

Comment on this clone: Other nucleotide sequences in the sample specify the same CDR3. V and J are TRBV7-2 and TRBJ2-5; perhaps TRBD2 as D (5 bases). The CDR3 sequence is 14 residues long. Per the germline V gene, CDR1 is SGHTA and CDR2 is FQGNSA. Trimming took off 2 bases at V and 5 bases at J, with 12 bases between the two ends. The CDR3, as DNA: TGTGCCAGCAGCTTAACTGGGCGGGTCGAGACCCAGTACTTC. Translation gives CASSLTGRVETQYF.

This rearrangement joins TRBV2 to TRBJ2-2, with D possibly matching TRBD1 (5 bases). V lost 8 bases to trimming and J lost 5 bases, with 18 bases between them. The CDR3 length is 15 residues. In germline, CDR1 is SNHLY, CDR2 FYNNEI. The CDR3 sequence: CASSVEGVGTGELFF. The CDR3 DNA sequence: TGTGCCAGCTCGGTTGAAGGGGTGGGAACCGGGGAGCTGTTTTTT.

The J gene is TRBJ1-4, the V gene TRBV5-1; D might be TRBD1 (6 bases). The germline V and J ends were trimmed by 5 bases and 5 bases, with 10 bases remaining between them. The CDR3 spans 13 residues. The germline CDR1 and CDR2 sequences are SGHRS and YFSETQ. The CDR3 is CASRQGLNEKLFF. The CDR3, as DNA: TGCGCCAGCAGACAGGGTCTAAATGAAAAACTGTTTTTT.

The chain employs TRBV7-2 and TRBJ1-1; no firm D call. Trimming took 3 bases from V and 5 from J, leaving 13 bases between them. CDR3 length: 14 residues. Germline lookup yields CDR1 SGHTA and CDR2 FQGNSA. The CDR3 region has the DNA TGTGCCAGCAGCTTCGGGGTGCATTCTACTGAAGCTTTCTTT. Its translation: CASSFGVHSTEAFF.

The CDR3 loop reads CASSLGRTGRMYF. The CDR3 DNA reads as TGTGCCAGCAGCTTGGGTAGGACAGGGAGAATGTATTTT. The chain employs TRBV5-8 and TRBJ2-3, with 8 bases lining up with TRBD1. This CDR3 region has 13 residues. Trimming cost V 0 bases and J 14 bases; bases outside gene matches: 8. Germline V gene sequence: CDR1 SGHTS, CDR2 YDEGEE.

V gene TRBV11-2 combines with J gene TRBJ2-2; D possibly corresponds to TRBD2 (6 bases). The CDR3 has 14 residues. Per germline, CDR1 SGHAT and CDR2 FQNNGV. V lost 5 bases, J lost 8 bases, and 15 bases lay in between. The CDR3 loop reads CASSLGGTFGELFF. The CDR3 DNA reads TGTGCCAGCAGCCTGGGTGGGACTTTTGGGGAGCTGTTTTTT.

This clone was seen just once. V usage is TRBV6-1 and J usage is TRBJ1-1; D not certain. Germline CDR1 is MNHNS and CDR2 is SASEGT. The CDR3 covers 13 residues. V was pared by 2 bases and J by 10 bases, with 14 bases between. CDR3: CASSELITSAAFF. The CDR3, as DNA: TGTGCCAGCAGTGAACTCATTACATCTGCAGCTTTCTTT.

The chain has TRBV10-3 and TRBJ2-7, with D possibly being TRBD1 (5 bases). Germline loops: CDR1 ENHRY, CDR2 SYGVKD. This CDR3 spans 11 amino acids. Trimming removed 6 bases from V and 5 bases from J, with 8 bases in between. Written as DNA, the CDR3 is TGTGCCATCAGGGAGACAGACGAGCAGTACTTC. Protein: CAIRETDEQYF.

V and J are TRBV9 and TRBJ1-5; D is undetermined. Germline V gene sequence: CDR1 SGDLS, CDR2 YYNGEE. V was shortened by 2 bases and J by 0 bases, with 9 bases between the two germline ends. This CDR3 is 15 amino acids long. The CDR3 DNA reads as TGTGCCAGCAGCGTTTCGGGTTTTAGCAATCAGCCCCAGCATTTT. Encoded protein: CASSVSGFSNQPQHF.

The chain is built from TRBV7-9 and TRBJ2-7; TRBD2 aligns across 7 bases. The ends lost 1 base at V and 2 bases at J; junction bases unmatched: 5. Germline CDR1 and CDR2: SEHNR and FQNEAQ (reference sequence). There are 15 residues in the CDR3. DNA for the CDR3: TGTGCCAGCAGCTTAGATCTAGCGGAACCCTACGAGCAGTACTTC. The encoded protein is CASSLDLAEPYEQYF.

The chain links TRBV5-4 to TRBJ2-2, with 7 bases lining up with TRBD2. The V segment lost 0 bases and the J segment 4 bases; nucleotides outside the gene matches: 3. Germline V lookup: CDR1 SGHNT, CDR2 YYREEE (reference sequence). CDR3 length: 15 residues. In DNA form, the CDR3 reads TGTGCCAGCAGCTTGGGCGGGAGTGGCACCGGGGAGCTGTTTTTT. As protein: CASSLGGSGTGELFF.

The gene calls are TRBV1 and TRBJ2-3; TRBD2 is the table's D call and was not checked against the DNA. TRBV1 is a recognized pseudogene. The CDR3 contains 18 residues. CDR3 nucleotide sequence: TGCACCAGCAGCCAAGATCCCGGGGGGACTATGAGCACAGATACGCAGTATTTT. It is translated as CTSSQDPGGTMSTDTQYF.